Below are 26 T cell receptor beta chains sequenced from a single sample in a study of shared clonotypes between healthy human individuals. TCRdb's table, derived via immunoSEQ multiplex PCR, lists solely in-frame clones and lacks some. This table has 2 million to 2.5 million clones, approximately 94% appearing once. Sequencing was done on a sample of naive CD4+ T cells sorted from blood. Subset described: CD45RA+ positively selected. These receptors were obtained from a man in his late teens or twenties in good health.

The chain employs TRBV7-6 and TRBJ2-1; TRBD1 matches at 7 bases. CDR3 length: 16 amino acids. The ends lost 5 bases at V and 0 bases at J; junction bases unmatched: 7. Germline V gives CDR1 SGHVS, CDR2 FNYEAQ. CDR3 sequence: CASSPSGGSSYNEQFF. CDR3 sequence (DNA): TGTGCCAGCAGCCCCTCAGGGGGAAGCTCCTACAATGAGCAGTTCTTC.

This chain connects TRBV30 to TRBJ1-3; tentatively, D is TRBD1 (5 bases). V lost 5 bases and J lost 0, with 14 bases in between. CDR3 length: 15 residues. The V gene's germline CDR1 is GTSNPN and CDR2 SVGIG (reference sequence). The CDR3 sequence is CAWGTRTISGNTIYF. CDR3 sequence (DNA): TGTGCCTGGGGGACCCGAACGATCTCTGGAAACACCATATATTTT.

V is TRBV20-1 and J is TRBJ2-1; TRBD2 might be the D (6 bases). Germline CDR1 and CDR2: DFQATT and SNEGSKA (reference sequence). V lost 8 bases and J 7 bases, leaving 9 bases between the germline ends. This CDR3 has 10 residues. The CDR3: CSPRGNEQFF. CDR3 DNA: TGCAGTCCCCGGGGGAATGAGCAGTTCTTC.

In nucleotides, the CDR3 is TGCAGTGCTACGGATGAGACCCAGTACTTC. Translation: CSATDETQYF. The chain is built from TRBV20-1 and TRBJ2-5; D unresolved. This CDR3 contains 10 residues. V lost 4 bases and J lost 5, with 5 bases in between. From germline, CDR1 is DFQATT and CDR2 SNEGSKA (reference sequence).

The chain carries TRBV6-1 and TRBJ2-2; D perhaps matches TRBD1 (6 bases). The length of the CDR3 is 13 residues. Trimming shortened V by 8 bases and J by 6 bases, and 13 bases separated the two germline ends. Germline assignment: CDR1 MNHNS and CDR2 SASEGT. In DNA, the CDR3 is TGTGCCAGCCTCACAGGGAAACCCGGGGAGCTGTTTTTT. It is translated as CASLTGKPGELFF.

There are a few counts of this clone. The rearrangement joins TRBV10-3 to TRBJ1-1; a possible D gene is TRBD1 (5 bases). The CDR3 totals 12 residues. The V end lost 10 bases, the J end lost 5 bases, and 14 bases lay between the germline ends. The V gene's germline CDR1 is ENHRY and CDR2 SYGVKD. The CDR3 region has the DNA TGTGCCACCATCGGGGGAGGGACTGAAGCTTTCTTT. This sequence encodes CATIGGGTEAFF.

The rearrangement links TRBV30 to TRBJ1-4; the D is unclear. V was pared by 1 base and J by 0 bases, with 9 bases between. The CDR3 extends over 15 amino acids. The germline gives CDR1 GTSNPN, CDR2 SVGIG (reference sequence). The CDR3 nucleotides are TGTGCCTGGAGTGAAACAGCTGCAACTAATGAAAAACTGTTTTTT. Protein sequence: CAWSETAATNEKLFF. Using reference TRBV30 and TRBJ1-4 for the parts outside the CDR3, the full variable domain is SQTIHQWPATLVQPVGSPLSLECTVEGTSNPNLYWYRQAAGRGLQLLFYSVGIGQISSEVPQNLSASRPQDRQFILSSKKLLLSDSGFYLCAWSETAATNEKLFFGSGTQLSVL.

The chain carries TRBV5-6 and TRBJ2-1; D might be TRBD2 (6 bases). The CDR3 sequence is 13 residues long. CDR1 SGHDT and CDR2 YYEEEE come from the germline V gene. V was pared by 4 bases and J by 7 bases, with 12 bases between. The CDR3 loop is CASSRTGGNEQFF. As DNA, the CDR3 is TGTGCCAGCAGCCGTACCGGGGGTAATGAGCAGTTCTTC.

The J gene is TRBJ1-5, the V gene TRBV12-5, with no clear D. V dropped 3 bases and J dropped 3 bases, with 9 bases sitting between them. CDR3 length: 14 amino acids. Germline loops: CDR1 LGHNT, CDR2 FRNRAP. The CDR3: CASGFFRTNQPQHF. DNA for the CDR3: TGTGCTAGTGGTTTTTTTCGGACCAATCAGCCCCAGCATTTT.

The J gene is TRBJ2-3, the V gene TRBV27; D is perhaps TRBD2 (5 bases). Germline-derived CDR1 and CDR2 are MNHEY and SMNVEV (reference sequence). V lost 3 bases, J lost 4 bases, and 17 bases lay in between. This CDR3 has 16 residues. CDR3 bases: TGTGCCAGCAGTTTTATTTACTACCCGGAGGCAGATACGCAGTATTTT. Amino acids: CASSFIYYPEADTQYF.

As concerns this clone: At the DNA level, this CDR3 is encoded by other sequences in the same sample as well. The rearrangement links TRBV7-2 to TRBJ2-3, with D uncertain. V gave up 2 bases and J gave up 1 base, with 10 bases separating them. The CDR3 has 15 residues. CDR1 and CDR2 from the germline V gene are SGHTA and FQGNSA. CDR3 sequence (DNA): TGTGCCAGCAGCTTAAGAGGCCGCGGCACAGATACGCAGTATTTT. Protein sequence: CASSLRGRGTDTQYF.

This clone was recorded once. This chain uses TRBV2 with TRBJ1-6; D not resolved. V was trimmed by 7 bases and J by 0 bases, leaving 10 bases between them. The CDR3 is 15 amino acids. Germline CDR1 and CDR2: SNHLY and FYNNEI. CDR3 in DNA: TGTGCCAGCACGATGGGAAGCTCCTATAATTCACCCCTCCACTTT. It yields the protein CASTMGSSYNSPLHF.

Remarks on this clone: Other DNA sequences in the sample encode the same CDR3. This chain connects TRBV6-5 to TRBJ1-2; 10 bases line up with TRBD1. The germline CDR1 and CDR2 sequences are MNHEY and SVGAGI. This CDR3 spans 14 amino acids. J was trimmed by 1 base and V by 8 bases; bases with no gene match: 4. CDR3 nucleotide sequence: TGTGCCAGCTCTCGGGACAGGGGTAACTATGGCTACACCTTC. This gives the protein CASSRDRGNYGYTF.

This sequence joins TRBV11-2 and TRBJ2-1, with D unresolved. The V gene's germline CDR1 is SGHAT and CDR2 FQNNGV. Trimming removed 3 bases at V and 6 bases at J, with 9 bases between. This CDR3 comprises 13 residues. DNA of the CDR3: TGTGCCAGCAGCTTCGATCGGTTCAATGAGCAGTTCTTC. Translating gives CASSFDRFNEQFF. Looking up the rest from reference TRBV11-2 and TRBJ2-1 gives the full variable domain: EAGVAQSPRYKIIEKRQSVAFWCNPISGHATLYWYQQILGQGPKLLIQFQNNGVVDDSQLPKDRFSAERLKGVDSTLKIQPAKLEDSAVYLCASSFDRFNEQFFGPGTRLTVL.

V usage is TRBV5-7 and J usage is TRBJ1-3; D not resolved. TRBV5-7 is classed as an ORF, of uncertain function. V was shortened by 1 base and J by 7 bases, with 12 bases between the two germline ends. The CDR3 loop spans 14 amino acids. CDR3 DNA sequence: TGTGCCAGCAGCTTGCTCGTCGCCGGGAACACCATATATTTT. This codes for CASSLLVAGNTIYF.

In regard to this clone: Other DNA sequences in the same sample also yield this CDR3. This chain links TRBV5-1 with TRBJ2-1, with TRBD2 identical over 10 bases. V trimming: 3 bases; J trimming: 1 base; junction bases outside the gene matches: 1. This CDR3 comprises 15 residues. Germline loops: CDR1 SGHRS, CDR2 YFSETQ. The CDR3 DNA sequence: TGCGCCAGCAGCTCGGGACTAGCGTCCTACAATGAGCAGTTCTTC. It codes for CASSSGLASYNEQFF. The full variable domain, its missing parts supplied by reference TRBV5-1 and TRBJ2-1, is KAGVTQTPRYLIKTRGQQVTLSCSPISGHRSVSWYQQTPGQGLQFLFEYFSETQRNKGNFPGRFSGRQFSNSRSEMNVSTLELGDSALYLCASSSGLASYNEQFFGPGTRLTVL.

The chain has TRBV5-4 and TRBJ1-2; D ambiguous. V was clipped by 4 bases and J by 2 bases, with 12 bases between them. Looked up from germline, CDR1 is SGHNT and CDR2 is YYREEE (reference sequence). The CDR3 totals 14 residues. The CDR3 region is CASSGRERNYGYTF. In DNA, the CDR3 is TGTGCCAGCAGCGGGCGGGAGAGAAACTATGGCTACACCTTC. Complete variable domain (other parts from reference TRBV5-4 and TRBJ1-2): ETGVTQSPTHLIKTRGQQVTLRCSSQSGHNTVSWYQQALGQGPQFIFQYYREEENGRGNFPPRFSGLQFPNYSSELNVNALELDDSALYLCASSGRERNYGYTFGSGTRLTVV.

The rearrangement links TRBV4-1 to TRBJ2-3; D not resolved. V lost 3 bases, J lost 4 bases, and 11 bases lay in between. There are 14 residues in the CDR3. Germline V gene sequence: CDR1 MGHRA, CDR2 YSYEKL. The CDR3 DNA is TGCGCCAGCAGCCACAACTACTCCCCAGATACGCAGTATTTT. As protein: CASSHNYSPDTQYF.

The chain carries TRBV28 and TRBJ2-7; TRBD1 might be the D (6 bases). The V gene lost 6 bases and the J gene lost 3 bases, with 15 bases spanning the gap. CDR1 and CDR2 (germline): MDHEN, SYDVKM. The CDR3 loop spans 14 amino acids. The CDR3 sequence: CASSTGTSFYEQYF. The CDR3 coding sequence is TGTGCCAGCAGCACCGGGACAAGCTTCTACGAGCAGTACTTC.

The CDR3 loop is CASSYRQGATGELFF. CDR3 bases: TGTGCCAGCAGCTACCGACAGGGAGCCACCGGGGAGCTGTTTTTT. This rearrangement joins TRBV5-6 to TRBJ2-2, with 7 bases identical to TRBD1. Germline loops: CDR1 SGHDT, CDR2 YYEEEE. V lost 3 bases, J lost 4 bases, and 6 bases stayed unmatched. The CDR3 covers 15 residues. Complete variable domain (other parts from reference TRBV5-6 and TRBJ2-2): DAGVTQSPTHLIKTRGQQVTLRCSPKSGHDTVSWYQQALGQGPQFIFQYYEEEERQRGNFPDRFSGHQFPNYSSELNVNALLLGDSALYLCASSYRQGATGELFFGEGSRLTVL.

The genes are TRBV7-2 and TRBJ2-2; D remains ambiguous. The length of the CDR3 is 15 residues. Trimming removed 3 bases at V and 0 bases at J, with 8 bases between. The germline CDR1 and CDR2 sequences are SGHTA and FQGNSA. The CDR3 nucleotides read TGTGCCAGCAGCTTGTACAGTACGAACACCGGGGAGCTGTTTTTT. It is translated as CASSLYSTNTGELFF. Drawing the rest from reference TRBV7-2 and TRBJ2-2, the complete variable domain is GAGVSQSPSNKVTEKGKDVELRCDPISGHTALYWYRQSLGQGLEFLIYFQGNSAPDKSGLPSDRFSAERTGGSVSTLTIQRTQQEDSAVYLCASSLYSTNTGELFFGEGSRLTVL.

The chain carries TRBV7-5 and TRBJ1-2; the table's D gene call, TRBD1, was not cross checked with the DNA. TRBV7-5 is a documented pseudogene. The CDR3 sequence is 16 residues long. The CDR3 is CARSLSHRGIQDGYTF. The CDR3 DNA sequence: TGTGCCAGAAGCTTATCCCACAGGGGGATTCAGGATGGCTACACCTTC.

This sequence joins TRBV29-1 and TRBJ2-2; D is unclear. The ends were cut back, 5 bases at V and 2 bases at J, with 9 bases in the middle. This CDR3 is built from 13 residues. Germline values: CDR1 SQVTM, CDR2 ANQGSEA. CDR3 residues: CSVLSENTGELFF. The CDR3 bases are TGCAGCGTTCTGTCGGAAAACACCGGGGAGCTGTTTTTT.

The chain is built from TRBV7-2 and TRBJ2-7, with D perhaps TRBD1 or TRBD2 (6 bases each). Trimming removed 1 base from V and 4 bases from J, with 14 bases in between. The germline CDR1 and CDR2 sequences are SGHTA and FQGNSA. The CDR3 contains 15 residues. CDR3 protein: CASSLDRAGWYEQYF. The CDR3 DNA is TGTGCCAGCAGCTTAGACAGGGCGGGGTGGTACGAGCAGTACTTC.

This clone was recorded a few times. The rearrangement uses TRBV10-1 and TRBJ1-1; D is uncertain. Trimming removed 4 bases at V and 1 base at J, with 7 bases between. Germline V gene lookup returns CDR1 WNHNN and CDR2 SYGVQD (reference sequence). This CDR3 has 13 residues. CDR3 nucleotide sequence: TGCGCCAGCAGTGTTCAGGCGAACACTGAAGCTTTCTTT. Protein: CASSVQANTEAFF.

Only one count was recorded for this clone. This chain joins TRBV6-1 and TRBJ2-7, with D tentatively TRBD2 (6 bases). Germline values: CDR1 MNHNS, CDR2 SASEGT. The V gene lost 7 bases and the J gene lost 2 bases, with 18 bases spanning the gap. The CDR3 is 15 amino acids. The CDR3 nucleotides read TGTGCCAGCACCAGGACCGGGACTGGCGCCTACGAGCAGTACTTC. Its translation: CASTRTGTGAYEQYF.